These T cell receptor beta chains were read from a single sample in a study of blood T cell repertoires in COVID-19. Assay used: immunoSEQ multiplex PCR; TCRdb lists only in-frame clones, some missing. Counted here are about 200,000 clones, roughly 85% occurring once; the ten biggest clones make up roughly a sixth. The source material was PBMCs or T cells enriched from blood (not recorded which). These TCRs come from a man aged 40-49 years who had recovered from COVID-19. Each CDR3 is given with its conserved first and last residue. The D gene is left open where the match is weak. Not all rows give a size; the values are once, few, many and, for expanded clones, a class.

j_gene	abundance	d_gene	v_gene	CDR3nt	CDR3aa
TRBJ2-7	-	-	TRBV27	TGTGCCAGCAGTTTACGACAGAGCTCCTACGAGCAGTACTTC	CASSLRQSSYEQYF
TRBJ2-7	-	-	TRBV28	TGTGCCAGCAGTTTATATCAAGAGCAGTACTTC	CASSLYQEQYF
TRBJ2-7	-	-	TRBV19	TGTGCCAGTAGTGCGGGACGTTCCATCGGGGGATACGAGCAGTACTTC	CASSAGRSIGGYEQYF
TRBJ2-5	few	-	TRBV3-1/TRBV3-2	TGTGCCAGCAGCCAAGTTTCACAGAAAGAGACCCAGTACTTC	CASSQVSQKETQYF
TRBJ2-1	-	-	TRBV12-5	TGTGCTAGTGAAGTGGGTATGGGCAGCTCCTACAATGAGCAGTTCTTC	CASEVGMGSSYNEQFF
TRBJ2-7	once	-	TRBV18	TGTGCCAGCTCACCGGGGGGAAGCTCCTACGAGCAGTACTTC	CASSPGGSSYEQYF
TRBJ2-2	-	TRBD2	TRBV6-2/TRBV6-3	TGTGCCAGCAGTTTGACTAGCGGGAGGGTAAACACCGGGGAGCTGTTTTTT	CASSLTSGRVNTGELFF
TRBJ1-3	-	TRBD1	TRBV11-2	TGTGCCAGCAGCTTAGGGACAGGGCAGCTCCCTCTTGGAGGAAACACCATATATTTT	CASSLGTGQLPLGGNTIYF
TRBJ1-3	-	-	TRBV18	TGTGCCAGCTCACCGGGGCAGGTCTACTCTGGAAACACCATATATTTT	CASSPGQVYSGNTIYF
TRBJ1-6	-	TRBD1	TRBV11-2	TGTGCCAGCAGCTTCACAGGGGGCAATAATTCACCCCTCCACTTT	CASSFTGGNNSPLHF
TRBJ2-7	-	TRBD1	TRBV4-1	TGCGCCAGCAGCCACCAGACAGGGGGAAGCTACGAGCAGTACTTC	CASSHQTGGSYEQYF
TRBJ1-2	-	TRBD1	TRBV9	TGTGCCAGCAGCCGGGGGACAGGGGGAGGATATGGCTACACCTTC	CASSRGTGGGYGYTF
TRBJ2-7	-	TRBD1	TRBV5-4	TGTGCCAGCAGCGCCTCCGGGACAGGGATCTACGAGCAGTACTTC	CASSASGTGIYEQYF
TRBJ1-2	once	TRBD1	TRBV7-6	TGTGCCAGCAGCTTAGCCCGAACAAGACAGGGTCCGGATGGCTACACCTTC	CASSLARTRQGPDGYTF
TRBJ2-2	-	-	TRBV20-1	TGCAGTGCTTTGAGGACCGGGGAGCTGTTTTTT	CSALRTGELFF
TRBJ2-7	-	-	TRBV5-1	TGCGCCAGCAGCCCGGACGGGAGCGCCTACGAGCAGTACTTC	CASSPDGSAYEQYF
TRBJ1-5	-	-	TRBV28	TGTGCCAGCAGCTCCTTTCCAGGGAATCAGCCCCAGCATTTT	CASSSFPGNQPQHF
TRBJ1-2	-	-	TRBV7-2	TGTGCCAGCAGCTTACTCCTCGGGGGTGGTAATGGCTACACCTTC	CASSLLLGGGNGYTF
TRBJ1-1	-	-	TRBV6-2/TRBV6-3	TGTGCCAGCAGTTCCAGTGCACCGAACACTGAAGCTTTCTTT	CASSSSAPNTEAFF
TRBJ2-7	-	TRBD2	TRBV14	TGTGCCAGCAGCCCGGGACTATACTACGAGCAGTACTTC	CASSPGLYYEQYF
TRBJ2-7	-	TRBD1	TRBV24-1	TGTGCCACCAGTGATTTCGGGGACAGTCATAAGTCCGAGCAGTACTTC	CATSDFGDSHKSEQYF
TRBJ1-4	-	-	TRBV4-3	TGCGCCAGCAGCGCTAGGACAGCCCTTAATGAAAAACTGTTTTTT	CASSARTALNEKLFF
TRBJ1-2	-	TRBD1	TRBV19	TGTGCCAGTAGTATAGACCGCGGGACAGCTAACTATGGCTACACCTTC	CASSIDRGTANYGYTF
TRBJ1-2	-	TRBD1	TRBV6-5	TGTGCCAGCAGCTCCCCGGGACAGCTCAACTATGGCTACACCTTC	CASSSPGQLNYGYTF
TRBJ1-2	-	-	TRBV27	TGTGCCAGCAGTTTATCGACGGGGGACGGCGGTTATGGCTACACCTTC	CASSLSTGDGGYGYTF
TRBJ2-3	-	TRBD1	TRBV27	TGTGCCAGCAGTTCTCTGGGACAGAGCACAGATACGCAGTATTTT	CASSSLGQSTDTQYF